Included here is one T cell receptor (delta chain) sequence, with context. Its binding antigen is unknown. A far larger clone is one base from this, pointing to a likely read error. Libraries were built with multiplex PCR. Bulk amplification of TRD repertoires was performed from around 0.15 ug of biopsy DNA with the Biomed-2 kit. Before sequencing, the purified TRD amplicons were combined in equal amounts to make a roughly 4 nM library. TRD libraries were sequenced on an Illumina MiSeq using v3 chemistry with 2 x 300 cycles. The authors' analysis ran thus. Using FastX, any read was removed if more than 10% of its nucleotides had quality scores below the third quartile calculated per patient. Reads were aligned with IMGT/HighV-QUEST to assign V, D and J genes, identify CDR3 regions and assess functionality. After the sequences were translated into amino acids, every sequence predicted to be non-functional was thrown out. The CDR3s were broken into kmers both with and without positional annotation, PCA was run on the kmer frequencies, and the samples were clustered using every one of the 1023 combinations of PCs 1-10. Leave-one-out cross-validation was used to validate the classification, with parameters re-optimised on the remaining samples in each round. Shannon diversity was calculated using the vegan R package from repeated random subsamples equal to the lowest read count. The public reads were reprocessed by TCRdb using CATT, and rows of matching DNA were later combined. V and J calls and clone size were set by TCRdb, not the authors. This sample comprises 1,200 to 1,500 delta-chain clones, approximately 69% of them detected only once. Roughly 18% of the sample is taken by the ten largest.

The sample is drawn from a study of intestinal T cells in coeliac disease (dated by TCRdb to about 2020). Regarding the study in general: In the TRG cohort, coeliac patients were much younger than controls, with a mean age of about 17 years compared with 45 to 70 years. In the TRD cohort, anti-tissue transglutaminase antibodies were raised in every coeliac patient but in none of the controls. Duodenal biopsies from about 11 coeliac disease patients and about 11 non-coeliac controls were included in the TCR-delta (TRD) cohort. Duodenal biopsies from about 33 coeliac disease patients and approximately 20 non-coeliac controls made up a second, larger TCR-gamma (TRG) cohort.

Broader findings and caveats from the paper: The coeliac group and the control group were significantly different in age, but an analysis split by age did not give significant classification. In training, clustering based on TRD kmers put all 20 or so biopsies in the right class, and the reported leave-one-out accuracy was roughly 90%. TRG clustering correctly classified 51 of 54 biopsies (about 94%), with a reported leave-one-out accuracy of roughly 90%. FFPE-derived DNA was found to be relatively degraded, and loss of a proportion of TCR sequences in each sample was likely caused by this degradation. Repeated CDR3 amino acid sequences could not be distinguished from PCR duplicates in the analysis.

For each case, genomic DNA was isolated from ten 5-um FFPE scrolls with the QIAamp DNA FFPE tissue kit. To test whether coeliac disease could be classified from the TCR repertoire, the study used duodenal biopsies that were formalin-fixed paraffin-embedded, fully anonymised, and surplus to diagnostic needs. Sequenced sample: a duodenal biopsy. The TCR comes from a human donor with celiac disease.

Here the CDR3 is given as CALGFPVLGDRWTDKLIF. In nucleotides, the sequence is TGTGCTCTTGGGTTCCCAGTACTGGGGGATAGGTGGACCGATAAACTCATCTTT. The chain links TRDV1 with TRDJ1, with 11 bases matching TRDD3. Relative to germline, V is missing 5 bases and J is missing 2 bases, with 13 bases of the junction outside any gene match. Via the germline V gene, CDR1 is TSWWSYY and CDR2 QGS. The CDR3, from cysteine to phenylalanine, totals 18 residues. This entry keeps only the CDR3 DNA: 54 bases, framed from base 1.